This is a list of T cell receptor beta chains from one sample in a study of graft-versus-host responses after intestinal transplantation. Produced via immunoSEQ multiplex PCR; TCRdb's table is partial and in-frame only. The sample consists of 100,000 to 110,000 clones, about 88% of them appearing once. These receptors have no identified antigens. Sequenced here: unstimulated CD4+ T cells sorted from spleen or lymph node cells, sampled before transplant. The receptors derive from a human donor who was the organ donor for an intestinal transplant. The CDR3 runs from the conserved cysteine through the conserved F or W. The D gene is left open where the match is weak. The size field is filled for only some rows; it gives once, few, many or a size class.

TRBV5-6	TRBJ1-5	TRBD1	.	TGTGCCAGCAGCTTGACGACAGGGGCCCTTTATCAGCCCCAGCATTTT	CASSLTTGALYQPQHF
TRBV5-1	TRBJ1-1	TRBD1	.	TGCGCCAGCAGCTGGGGACAGGGAAAGTCACGAGCTTTCTTT	CASSWGQGKSRAFF
TRBV19	TRBJ1-5	.	.	TGTGCCAGCCAAAATACAGGGCGCAATCAGCCCCAGCATTTT	CASQNTGRNQPQHF
TRBV5-1	TRBJ2-2	TRBD2	.	TGCGCCAGCAGCTTTTATCTAGCGGGGGGGCCGGACACCGGGGAGCTGTTTTTT	CASSFYLAGGPDTGELFF
TRBV30	TRBJ1-4	.	.	TGTGCCTGGACAGCAACTAATGAAAAACTGTTTTTT	CAWTATNEKLFF
TRBV5-1	TRBJ1-5	.	once	TGCGCCAGCAGCCCTCTTAACCCGAATCAGCCCCAGCATTTT	CASSPLNPNQPQHF
TRBV10-3	TRBJ2-7	.	once	TGTGCCATCAGTAAAACGATCTACGAGCAGTACTTC	CAISKTIYEQYF
TRBV5-5	TRBJ1-1	.	.	TGTGCCAGCAGCTCCAGATCCGGGAACACTGAAGCTTTCTTT	CASSSRSGNTEAFF
TRBV12-5	TRBJ2-3	TRBD1	.	TGTGCTAGTGGTTTGGCCACCGAGGGACAGGGCACAGATACGCAGTATTTT	CASGLATEGQGTDTQYF
TRBV30	TRBJ1-3	.	.	TGTGCCTGGGGTCCTGGTGGAAACACCATATATTTT	CAWGPGGNTIYF
TRBV27	TRBJ2-5	TRBD2	.	TGTGCCAGCAGTTTAATATCTAGCGGGGGGCTAGAGACCCAGTACTTC	CASSLISSGGLETQYF
TRBV4-2	TRBJ1-2	TRBD1	few	TGTGCCAGCAGCCGCGAACGGGACAGCCTGTTTGGCTACACCTTC	CASSRERDSLFGYTF
TRBV5-1	TRBJ2-7	.	.	TGCGCCAGCAGCCGAATTGAGCAGTACTTC	CASSRIEQYF
TRBV18	TRBJ1-5	.	.	TGTGCCAGCTCACCAAACCCCGGTGGCAATCAGCCCCAGCATTTT	CASSPNPGGNQPQHF
TRBV19	TRBJ1-5	.	.	TGTGCCAGTAGTATATTTCTGGGACAGCCCCAGCATTTT	CASSIFLGQPQHF
TRBV5-1	TRBJ2-2	TRBD1	once	TGCGCCAGCAGCACCGACAGGGGTAGTGATAACACCGGGGAGCTGTTTTTT	CASSTDRGSDNTGELFF
TRBV28	TRBJ2-7	TRBD2	.	TGTGCCAGCAACCTGTCGGGGGGGCCTTACGAGCAGTACTTC	CASNLSGGPYEQYF
TRBV15	TRBJ2-2	.	.	TGTGCCACCAGCAGGAACGGGGAGCTGTTTTTT	CATSRNGELFF
TRBV2	TRBJ2-5	.	.	TGTGCCAGCAGTTCAATAAGCCAAGAGACCCAGTACTTC	CASSSISQETQYF
TRBV5-1	TRBJ1-4	.	.	TGCGCCAGCAGCTTAATCCCCCAAGGAGGGACGACTAATGAAAAACTGTTTTTT	CASSLIPQGGTTNEKLFF
TRBV5-1	TRBJ1-5	.	few	TGCGCCAGCAGCTCCCGACAGGGCAATCAGCCCCAGCATTTT	CASSSRQGNQPQHF
TRBV5-6	TRBJ1-5	.	few	TGTGCCAGCAGCTTGTGGGGAGGGGGAGCCGGGCAGCCCCAGCATTTT	CASSLWGGGAGQPQHF
TRBV27	TRBJ2-3	.	few	TGTGCCAGCAGTTTTCTTAAAGATACGCAGTATTTT	CASSFLKDTQYF
TRBV5-8	TRBJ1-1	.	.	TGTGCCAGCAGCTTGTTTCTTCATAGCTCACGGACTGAAGCTTTCTTT	CASSLFLHSSRTEAFF
TRBV29-1	TRBJ1-1	.	.	TGCAGCGTTGGACAGGAATTGAACACTGAAGCTTTCTTT	CSVGQELNTEAFF
TRBV6-5	TRBJ2-1	.	.	TGTGCCAGCAGTGAAGCCCCCAATGAGCAGTTCTTC	CASSEAPNEQFF
TRBV4-1	TRBJ2-6	.	.	TGCGCCAGCAGCCGTTTAGGGCTGGACTCTGGGGCCAACGTCCTGACTTTC	CASSRLGLDSGANVLTF
TRBV29-1	TRBJ1-2	.	.	TGCAGCGGAACCCGGGACACCCTAAATGGCTACACCTTC	CSGTRDTLNGYTF
TRBV6-6	TRBJ2-3	.	.	TGTGCCAGCAGTCGAGGACTCGACACAGATACGCAGTATTTT	CASSRGLDTDTQYF
TRBV30	TRBJ1-6	.	.	TGTGCCTGGAGTGTAGGCGGAGCGGGAGGGTCACCCCTCCACTTT	CAWSVGGAGGSPLHF
TRBV15	TRBJ2-1	.	.	TGTGCCACCACTTCTAGGACCTACAATGAGCAGTTCTTC	CATTSRTYNEQFF
TRBV10-3	TRBJ2-6	.	.	TGTGCCATCAGTGCAGGGGATGCTGGGGCCAACGTCCTGACTTTC	CAISAGDAGANVLTF
TRBV5-1	TRBJ1-2	.	.	TGCGCCAGCAGCTTGGTCGACTCCGCCCGGGGACATAATGGCTACACCTTC	CASSLVDSARGHNGYTF
TRBV19	TRBJ2-7	TRBD2	few	TGTGCCAGTAGTATCTTAGGCGGGGGAAGTTACGAGCAGTACTTC	CASSILGGGSYEQYF
TRBV28	TRBJ2-7	.	.	TGTGCCAGCAGTCCCCCGTCGTATCGCCCGTCGGCCGAGCAGTACTTC	CASSPPSYRPSAEQYF